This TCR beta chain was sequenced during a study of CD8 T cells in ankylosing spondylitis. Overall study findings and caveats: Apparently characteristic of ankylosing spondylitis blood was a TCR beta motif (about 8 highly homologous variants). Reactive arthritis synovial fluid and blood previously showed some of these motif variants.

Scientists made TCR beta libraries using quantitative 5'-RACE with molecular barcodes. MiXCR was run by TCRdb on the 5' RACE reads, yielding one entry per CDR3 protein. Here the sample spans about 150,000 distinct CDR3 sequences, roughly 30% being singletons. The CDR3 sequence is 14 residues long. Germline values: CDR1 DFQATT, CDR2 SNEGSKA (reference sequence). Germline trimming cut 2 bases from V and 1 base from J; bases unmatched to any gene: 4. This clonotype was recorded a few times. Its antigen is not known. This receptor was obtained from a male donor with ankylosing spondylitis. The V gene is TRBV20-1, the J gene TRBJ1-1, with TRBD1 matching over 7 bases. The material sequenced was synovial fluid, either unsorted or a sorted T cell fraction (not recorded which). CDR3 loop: CSARRQGQNTEAFF. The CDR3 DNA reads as TGCAGTGCTAGAAGACAGGGCCAGAACACTGAAGCTTTCTTT.